This TCR beta chain emerged from a study of OX40 agonist ivuxolimab in advanced cancers. Study summary: Intravenous ivuxolimab at 0.01 to 10 mg/kg was given to patients every 2 weeks.

General study findings and limits: What antigens the expanded peripheral T cells recognized was never established.

Assay: immunoSEQ multiplex PCR; the TCRdb copy retains only in-frame clones and omits some. Among around 84,000 clones listed, 75% to 95% were seen once. The CDR3 consists of 14 residues. V was trimmed by 3 bases and J by 6 bases, leaving 15 bases between them. Germline V lookup: CDR1 KGHSH, CDR2 LQKENI. This clone appeared once. Its target is not known. The material was CD4+ or CD8+ T cells sorted from blood, obtained in a trial of the OX40 agonist ivuxolimab. This clonotype was sampled from an adult with an advanced solid tumor such as melanoma, head and neck, liver or kidney cancer. The rearrangement joins TRBV18 to TRBJ2-7; tentatively, D is TRBD2 (5 bases). For the CDR3, the DNA is TGTGCCAGCTCACCTAGGGTCTTTGAGGGCGAGCAGTACTTC. This sequence encodes CASSPRVFEGEQYF.